The TCR beta chain under discussion was sequenced for a study of immune cell composition in non-small cell lung cancer. Whole-study findings and limits: Tumour-associated clones >0.5% occurred in 33% of adenocarcinomas, under 85% of squamous.

Data came from immunoSEQ multiplex PCR; TCRdb stores just in-frame clones and leaves some out. The repertoire consists of about 2,500 clones, with 81% occurring once and the leading ten covering approximately 20%. The normal lung sample lay at least 3 cm, and maximally far, from the tumour. Template was genomic DNA from frozen, unsorted single-cell suspensions. In regard to this clone: The target antigen is unknown.

The CDR3 length is 16 residues. The rearrangement uses TRBV1 and TRBJ2-1; TRBD2 is taken as the D call from the table, unchecked against the DNA. TRBV1 is assigned pseudogene status. This TCR came from a human donor with non-small cell lung cancer. The specimen sequenced was non-adjacent lung tissue. The CDR3 nucleotides read TGCACCAGCAGCCAAGATACGGTTTTCGGGGACAATGAGCAGTTCTTC. Translated, it gives CTSSQDTVFGDNEQFF.